This T cell receptor beta chain appears in the sequencing data of a study of T cell responses to AZD1222 COVID-19 vaccine. Whole-study context: Whether given at about 4 or about 12 weeks, second doses were pooled.

This CDR3 has 15 residues. Germline V lookup: CDR1 MDHEN, CDR2 SYDVKM. Trimming left V 4 bases short and J 1 base short, with 13 bases between. Repertoires were generated with immunoSEQ multiplex PCR, while TCRdb's copy carries only in-frame clones and drops some. This table holds about 120,000 clones, roughly 89% found once. This chain joins TRBV28 and TRBJ1-2; no clear D. This receptor was obtained from an adult in good health. This specimen consisted of peripheral blood, obtained on day 0 of AZD1222 vaccination. CDR3 sequence (DNA): TGTGCCAGCAGTTCAGAACGACGGGTTAACTATGGCTACACCTTC. It encodes CASSSERRVNYGYTF.